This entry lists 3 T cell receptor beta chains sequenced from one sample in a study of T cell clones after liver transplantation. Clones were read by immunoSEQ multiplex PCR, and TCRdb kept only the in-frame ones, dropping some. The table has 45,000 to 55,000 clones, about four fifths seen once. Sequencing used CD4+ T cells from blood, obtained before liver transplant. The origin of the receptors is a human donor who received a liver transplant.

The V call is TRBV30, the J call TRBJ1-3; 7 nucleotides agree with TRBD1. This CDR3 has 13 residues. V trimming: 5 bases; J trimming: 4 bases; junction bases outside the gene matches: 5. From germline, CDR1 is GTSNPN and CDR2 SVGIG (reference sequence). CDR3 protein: CAWVQGPGNTIYF. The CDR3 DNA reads TGTGCCTGGGTACAGGGGCCGGGAAACACCATATATTTT.

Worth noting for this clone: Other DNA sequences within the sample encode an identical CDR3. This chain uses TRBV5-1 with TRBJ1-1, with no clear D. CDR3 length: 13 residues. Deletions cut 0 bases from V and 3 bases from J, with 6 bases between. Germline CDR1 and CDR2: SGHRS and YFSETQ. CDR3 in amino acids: CASSLARDTEAFF. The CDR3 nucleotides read TGCGCCAGCAGCTTGGCCCGGGACACTGAAGCTTTCTTT.

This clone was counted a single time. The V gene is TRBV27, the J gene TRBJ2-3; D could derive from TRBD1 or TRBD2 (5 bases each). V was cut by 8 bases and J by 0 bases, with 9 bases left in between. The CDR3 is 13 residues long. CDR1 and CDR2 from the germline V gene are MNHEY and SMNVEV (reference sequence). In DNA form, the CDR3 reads TGTGCCAGCCTCGAGGGGAGCACAGATACGCAGTATTTT. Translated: CASLEGSTDTQYF.